This T cell receptor (beta chain) was profiled in a study of cytomegalovirus exposure and HLA in healthy donors. Study findings and constraints: Earlier analysis found most TCR beta V segments productive about 90% or about 30% of the time. Later analysis identified 17,000 or so TCR beta sequences associated with HLA alleles, using a false discovery rate threshold of 0.05. A few chains tied to CMV proved CMV antigen-specific in vitro. On later analysis, the bulk of CMV-associated TCR beta chains appeared to be HLA-restricted.

Primers: 60 Vbeta forward and 13 Jbeta reverse. Data came from immunoSEQ multiplex PCR; TCRdb stores just in-frame clones and leaves some out. In the table there are some 120,000 clones, 7% to 9.5% of which are singletons. The length of the CDR3 is 12 residues. V lost 0 bases and J 8 bases, leaving 7 bases between the germline ends. Germline-derived CDR1 and CDR2 are ENHRY and SYGVKD. Comment on this clone: Its antigen is as yet unknown.

The clonotype comes from a woman between 35 and 50 years old in good health and CMV-seropositive. The source material was PBMCs. V gene TRBV10-3 combines with J gene TRBJ1-1; D is undetermined. Here the CDR3 DNA reads TGTGCCATCAGTGAGTCGAAAGAGGAAGCTTTCTTT. Protein product: CAISESKEEAFF.